This T cell receptor beta chain was documented in a study of response to subunit inactivated influenza vaccine. Regarding the study as a whole: It was the authors' suggestion that each seasonal influenza vaccination recruits few new T cells.

TCRdb re-analysed the RT-PCR reads in MiXCR, keeping a single row per CDR3 protein. The table records around 480,000 distinct CDR3 sequences, approximately 15% of them present only once. This CDR3 contains 12 residues. CDR1 is DFQATT and CDR2 is SNEGSKA in the germline V gene (reference sequence). Trimming removed 3 bases from V and 5 bases from J, with 8 bases in between. In this sample, this clonotype turned up a few times. No antigen is known for it. The receptor was derived from a man aged 50-75 years who received an inactivated influenza vaccine. V usage is TRBV20-1 and J usage is TRBJ2-1, with D unresolved. The sequenced sample was CD4+ T cells sorted from PBMCs, obtained around 25 months after vaccination. Here the CDR3 reads CSARQADNEQFF. The CDR3 nucleotides read TGCAGTGCTAGGCAAGCCGACAATGAGCAGTTCTTC.